This T cell receptor beta chain was sequenced during a study of CD4 T cells in relation to SARS-CoV-2 and coronaviruses. This clone has more than one count but fewer than ten. The antigen is not known. Unexposed donor CD4+ T cells date from 2011-2018, before the COVID-19 pandemic. After about 10 days of culture, CD4+ T cells were isolated. This CDR3 is 13 amino acids long. CDR1 is SGHRS and CDR2 is YFSETQ in the germline V gene. V was cut by 3 bases and J by 3 bases, with 9 bases left in between. Using immunoSEQ multiplex PCR, the repertoire was profiled, and TCRdb retains in-frame clones only, with some absent. Among tens of thousands of clones, approximately 82% were seen once, and the ten largest hold approximately 29%.

The chain uses TRBV5-1 and TRBJ1-1; D unclear. The sequence came from a human donor in good health. The sequencing sample was made of CD4+ T cells from PBMCs, cultured in vitro. In DNA form, the CDR3 reads TGCGCCAGCAGCTATTCCGGGGACACTGAAGCTTTCTTT. Protein: CASSYSGDTEAFF.